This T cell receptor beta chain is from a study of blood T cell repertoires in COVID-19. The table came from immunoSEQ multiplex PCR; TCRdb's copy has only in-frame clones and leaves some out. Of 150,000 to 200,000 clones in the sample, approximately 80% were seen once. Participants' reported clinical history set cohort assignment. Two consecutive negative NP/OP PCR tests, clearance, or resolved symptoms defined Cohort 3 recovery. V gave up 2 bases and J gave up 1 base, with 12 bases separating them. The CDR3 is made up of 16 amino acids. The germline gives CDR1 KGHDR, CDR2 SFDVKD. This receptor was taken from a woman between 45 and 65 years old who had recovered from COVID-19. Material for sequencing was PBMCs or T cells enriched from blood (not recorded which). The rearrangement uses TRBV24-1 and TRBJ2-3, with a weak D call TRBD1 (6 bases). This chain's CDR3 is CATSDSIAGGTDTQYF. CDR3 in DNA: TGTGCCACCAGTGATTCAATAGCAGGGGGCACAGATACGCAGTATTTT.